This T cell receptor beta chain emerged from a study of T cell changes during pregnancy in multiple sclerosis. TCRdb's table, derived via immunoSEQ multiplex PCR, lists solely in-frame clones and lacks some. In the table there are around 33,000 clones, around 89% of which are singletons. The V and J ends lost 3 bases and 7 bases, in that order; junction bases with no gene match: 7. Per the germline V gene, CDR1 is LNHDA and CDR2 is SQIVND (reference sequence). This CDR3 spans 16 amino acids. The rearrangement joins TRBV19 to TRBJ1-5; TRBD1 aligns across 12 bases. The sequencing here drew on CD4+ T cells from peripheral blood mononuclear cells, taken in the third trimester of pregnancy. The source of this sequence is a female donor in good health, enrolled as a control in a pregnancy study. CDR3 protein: CASSIPGQGARQPQHF. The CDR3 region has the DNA TGTGCCAGTAGTATCCCGGGACAGGGGGCTCGCCAGCCCCAGCATTTT.